This T cell receptor (beta chain) came from a study of monozygotic twins with inflammatory bowel disease. Findings and limits, study-wide: Added variability in patient repertoires may stem from differing immunosuppressive treatments.

On this clonotype: Its matching antigen is unknown.

TCRdb re-called the 5' RACE reads; one entry per CDR3 protein, DNA not given. This sample's table reports around 410,000 distinct CDR3 sequences. The CDR3 loop spans 14 amino acids. Looked up from germline, CDR1 is DFQATT and CDR2 is SNEGSKA (reference sequence). For every donor, one blood sample of 2.5 ml was drawn. Whole blood, unsorted for T cells, was the source of total RNA. The TCR sequence derives from a human donor with ulcerative colitis or Crohn's disease, or a healthy co-twin of an affected twin (not recorded which). This chain links TRBV20-1 with TRBJ2-7; TCRdb indicates TRBD2, and absent DNA this call remains unverified. Sequencing used blood. CDR3: CSARRSGGVYEQYF.